The T cell receptor beta chain under discussion was sequenced for a study of immune characterization of retroperitoneal liposarcoma. This clonotype was seen only a few times. CDR1 and CDR2 (germline): SGHVS, FNYEAQ. This CDR3 region has 15 residues. Trimming removed 4 bases from V and 2 bases from J; junction bases left unmatched: 6. In TCRdb, the PCR reads were re-called with MiXCR into one record per CDR3 protein. The sample carries some 10,000 distinct CDR3 sequences, 25% to 35% recorded once. This TCR came from a male donor with retroperitoneal liposarcoma. Specimen: tumor tissue. The rearrangement joins TRBV7-6 to TRBJ1-2, with TRBD1 matching 8 bases. CDR3 in amino acids: CASSSGTGQNYGYTF. CDR3 sequence (DNA): TGTGCCAGCAGCTCGGGGACAGGACAGAACTATGGCTACACCTTC.